This T cell receptor (beta chain) was sequenced in a study of shared clonotypes between healthy human individuals. Naive CD8 cells comprised CD45RO-negative, CCR7-positively selected cells, excluding terminally differentiated effector memory CD45RA+ cells. Original data processing: ImmunoSEQ output lacked quality scores and full-length reads, limiting matched filtering. The data were produced by immunoSEQ multiplex PCR, yet TCRdb's version contains in-frame clones alone and is incomplete. V, J and clone size are taken as reported in that table, and D and trimming were inferred from the DNA itself. The data contain some 2.1 million clones, about 94% of them singletons. V was trimmed by 9 bases and J by 8 bases, leaving 17 bases between them. The CDR3 extends over 13 amino acids. CDR1 MDHEN and CDR2 SYDVKM come from the germline V gene. Remarks on this clone: Its antigen remains unknown.

Study observations and caveats: Compared with clonotypes that all four donors shared, non-shared clonotypes had lower generation probabilities. A handful of donors had roughly 5% of their naive CD4 clonotypes in common.

The sequencing sample was made of naive CD8+ T cells from PBMCs. This chain links TRBV28 with TRBJ2-1; the D gene could be TRBD1 or TRBD2 (5 bases each). This sequence originates from a man aged 18 to 35 in good health. Some clones in this sample may be carry-over from other donors' samples. In DNA form, the CDR3 reads TGTGCCAGTAGCCCGGGGCAGGGATATGAGCAGTTCTTC. Translating gives CASSPGQGYEQFF.